This is a list of T cell receptor beta chains from one sample in a study of T cell responses to AZD1222 COVID-19 vaccine. The protocol was immunoSEQ multiplex PCR, while the TCRdb copy is restricted to in-frame clones and leaves out a portion. The table has approximately 120,000 clones, 88% seen once. The source material was peripheral blood, sampled on day 0 of MenACWY control vaccination. The source of these receptors is an adult in good health. Both conserved end residues are part of each CDR3. A D gene is named only where the DNA matches it firmly. Some rows mark clone size as missing; the rest say once, few, many or name a class of expanded clone.

size: once; J: TRBJ2-3; V: TRBV4-3; D: -; CDR3: CASSQAGDTQYF; DNA: TGCGCCAGCAGCCAAGCGGGAGATACGCAGTATTTT
size: -; J: TRBJ1-1; V: TRBV5-1; D: -; CDR3: CASSFAINTEAFF; DNA: TGCGCCAGCAGCTTCGCAATAAACACTGAAGCTTTCTTT
size: -; J: TRBJ1-4; V: TRBV4-3; D: -; CDR3: CASSQEIRTVNEKLFF; DNA: TGCGCCAGCAGCCAAGAAATTCGGACGGTTAATGAAAAACTGTTTTTT
size: -; J: TRBJ1-6; V: TRBV5-6; D: -; CDR3: CASSFPKGLLHF; DNA: TGTGCCAGCAGCTTTCCCAAGGGTCTCCTCCACTTT
size: once; J: TRBJ1-2; V: TRBV5-6; D: -; CDR3: CASSSGHGGNYGYTF; DNA: TGTGCCAGCAGCTCAGGACATGGGGGAAACTATGGCTACACCTTC
size: -; J: TRBJ2-3; V: TRBV20-1; D: -; CDR3: CSAPRRGPQYF; DNA: TGCAGTGCTCCCCGGCGGGGCCCGCAGTATTTT
size: -; J: TRBJ1-4; V: TRBV7-8; D: -; CDR3: CASSLARNGNEKLFF; DNA: TGTGCCAGCAGCTTAGCCCGAAACGGTAATGAAAAACTGTTTTTT
size: -; J: TRBJ2-3; V: TRBV2; D: TRBD2; CDR3: CASSEGLASADTQYF; DNA: TGTGCCAGCAGTGAGGGACTAGCGTCCGCAGATACGCAGTATTTT
size: -; J: TRBJ2-2; V: TRBV18; D: -; CDR3: CASSGGNTGELFF; DNA: TGTGCCAGCTCAGGCGGGAACACCGGGGAGCTGTTTTTT
size: -; J: TRBJ1-5; V: TRBV7-2; D: -; CDR3: CASSHNREPQHF; DNA: TGTGCCAGCAGCCACAACAGGGAGCCCCAGCATTTT
size: -; J: TRBJ2-7; V: TRBV2; D: -; CDR3: CASSERRSAYEQYF; DNA: TGTGCCAGCAGTGAGCGTAGATCTGCCTACGAGCAGTACTTC
size: many; J: TRBJ2-1; V: TRBV25-1; D: TRBD2; CDR3: CASSAGSGRAVNEQFF; DNA: TGTGCCAGCAGTGCGGGGAGCGGGAGGGCCGTCAATGAGCAGTTCTTC
size: -; J: TRBJ1-2; V: TRBV30; D: -; CDR3: CAWSRDRPYDYTF; DNA: TGTGCCTGGAGTCGAGACAGGCCCTATGACTACACCTTC
size: -; J: TRBJ1-5; V: TRBV20-1; D: -; CDR3: CSASEVGSRLTPNQPQHF; DNA: TGCAGTGCTAGTGAGGTGGGCTCTCGGCTCACCCCTAATCAGCCCCAGCATTTT
size: -; J: TRBJ1-4; V: TRBV5-1; D: -; CDR3: CASSLAQTAPRPYGSEKLFF; DNA: TGCGCCAGCAGCTTGGCCCAGACTGCTCCCCGCCCGTACGGTTCCGAAAAACTGTTTTTT
size: -; J: TRBJ1-1; V: TRBV4-2; D: -; CDR3: CASSQVSAKNTEAFF; DNA: TGTGCCAGCAGCCAAGTCTCCGCGAAGAACACTGAAGCTTTCTTT
size: -; J: TRBJ1-1; V: TRBV28; D: -; CDR3: CASSFPEDTEAFF; DNA: TGTGCCAGCAGTTTTCCAGAGGACACTGAAGCTTTCTTT
size: -; J: TRBJ2-7; V: TRBV19; D: TRBD2; CDR3: CASQTSGGGEQYF; DNA: TGTGCCAGTCAGACTAGCGGAGGGGGGGAGCAGTACTTC
size: -; J: TRBJ1-1; V: TRBV9; D: -; CDR3: CASSVAPSRRTEAFF; DNA: TGTGCCAGCAGCGTAGCTCCATCCCGACGGACTGAAGCTTTCTTT
size: once; J: TRBJ2-7; V: TRBV7-9; D: -; CDR3: CASSLGGLLLVSEQYF; DNA: TGTGCCAGCAGCTTAGGTGGCCTTCTTTTGGTGAGCGAGCAGTACTTC
size: -; J: TRBJ1-6; V: TRBV28; D: -; CDR3: CASSLTALTNSPLHF; DNA: TGTGCCAGCAGTTTAACCGCGTTGACAAATTCACCCCTCCACTTT
size: -; J: TRBJ2-1; V: TRBV7-2; D: -; CDR3: CASSLPTHNEQFF; DNA: TGTGCCAGCAGCTTACCGACCCACAATGAGCAGTTCTTC
size: -; J: TRBJ1-6; V: TRBV5-1; D: -; CDR3: CASSPSGREDNSPLHF; DNA: TGCGCCAGCAGCCCATCTGGGCGGGAGGATAATTCACCCCTCCACTTT
size: -; J: TRBJ1-1; V: TRBV5-6; D: -; CDR3: CASSLGNRPWDTEAFF; DNA: TGTGCCAGCAGCTTGGGAAACAGGCCCTGGGACACTGAAGCTTTCTTT
size: -; J: TRBJ2-2; V: TRBV7-6; D: TRBD2; CDR3: CASSSVGRGTGELFF; DNA: TGTGCCAGCAGCTCGGTGGGGAGGGGCACCGGGGAGCTGTTTTTT
size: -; J: TRBJ2-3; V: TRBV6-2/TRBV6-3; D: TRBD2; CDR3: CASSGLARTDTQYF; DNA: TGTGCCAGCAGTGGACTAGCGAGGACAGATACGCAGTATTTT
size: -; J: TRBJ1-1; V: TRBV4-3; D: TRBD1; CDR3: CASSQDTGVIEAFF; DNA: TGCGCCAGCAGCCAAGATACAGGGGTAATAGAAGCTTTCTTT
size: -; J: TRBJ1-6; V: TRBV11-2; D: TRBD1; CDR3: CASSLGQGAGNSPLHF; DNA: TGTGCCAGCAGCTTAGGACAGGGGGCGGGTAATTCACCCCTCCACTTT
size: -; J: TRBJ1-2; V: TRBV19; D: TRBD1; CDR3: CASRSPGQGRDYGYTF; DNA: TGTGCCAGTAGGTCGCCGGGACAGGGTCGAGACTATGGCTACACCTTC
size: -; J: TRBJ2-6; V: TRBV15; D: -; CDR3: CATSGGQISGANVLTF; DNA: TGTGCCACCAGCGGAGGACAGATCTCTGGGGCCAACGTCCTGACTTTC
size: -; J: TRBJ1-2; V: TRBV4-3; D: -; CDR3: CASSQEKRWAYYGYTF; DNA: TGCGCCAGCAGCCAAGAGAAGCGGTGGGCTTACTATGGCTACACCTTC
size: -; J: TRBJ1-6; V: TRBV6-1; D: -; CDR3: CASSELIFQGSGSPLHF; DNA: TGTGCCAGCAGTGAATTAATTTTCCAGGGGTCGGGATCACCCCTCCACTTT
size: -; J: TRBJ2-3; V: TRBV6-5; D: TRBD1; CDR3: CASRTGTADTQYF; DNA: TGTGCCAGCAGAACCGGGACAGCAGATACGCAGTATTTT
size: -; J: TRBJ1-1; V: TRBV10-3; D: -; CDR3: CAISESQGSDEAFF; DNA: TGTGCCATCAGTGAGTCCCAGGGGAGCGATGAAGCTTTCTTT
size: once; J: TRBJ1-1; V: TRBV6-2/TRBV6-3; D: -; CDR3: CASSSWYDRRNTEAFF; DNA: TGTGCCAGCAGTTCCTGGTATGACAGGAGGAACACTGAAGCTTTCTTT
size: -; J: TRBJ2-1; V: TRBV7-2; D: -; CDR3: CASSPWGAPFSYNEQFF; DNA: TGTGCCAGCAGCCCGTGGGGGGCCCCTTTCTCCTACAATGAGCAGTTCTTC
size: -; J: TRBJ1-1; V: TRBV3-1/TRBV3-2; D: TRBD1; CDR3: CASSRPDRAMNTEAFF; DNA: TGTGCCAGCAGCCGACCCGACAGGGCGATGAACACTGAAGCTTTCTTT
size: once; J: TRBJ1-2; V: TRBV28; D: TRBD1; CDR3: CASGVPGQGAGYGYTF; DNA: TGTGCCAGCGGAGTCCCGGGACAGGGGGCCGGCTATGGCTACACCTTC
size: -; J: TRBJ1-5; V: TRBV5-1; D: -; CDR3: CASSLGANQPQHF; DNA: TGCGCCAGCAGCTTGGGGGCAAATCAGCCCCAGCATTTT
size: -; J: TRBJ2-7; V: TRBV7-6; D: TRBD1; CDR3: CASSGSFRTGKTYEQYF; DNA: TGTGCCAGCAGCGGTTCGTTCCGGACAGGGAAAACCTACGAGCAGTACTTC